This record covers a single T cell receptor beta chain. The antigen is unknown. Random-hexamer reverse transcription was applied to 0.5 to 1 ug RNA. A multiplex approach, immunoSEQ multiplex PCR, amplified TCR beta CDR3 across 54 Vbeta and 13 Jbeta. TCRdb redid the calling of the immunoSEQ multiplex PCR reads with MiXCR, one entry per CDR3 protein. There are over 150,000 distinct CDR3 sequences in the sample; around 94% occur only once, and 0.099% lies in the top ten. The V gene end was trimmed by 3 bases and the J gene end by 8 bases; junction bases not matched to a gene: 9. The CDR3 has 14 amino acids. The germline CDR1 and CDR2 sequences are KGHSH and LQKENI. This sample was included in a study of CD8 T cells in Susac syndrome. Study-level points and caveats: CD4+ repertoires of Susac syndrome patients lacked detectable clonal expansion.

High-throughput TCR beta sequencing covered peripheral CD8+ and CD4+ T cells. The CD8+ and CD4+ T cells were isolated magnetically using a negative isolation approach, whereas the TEMRA cells were enriched by FACS. The chain uses TRBV18 and TRBJ1-2, with 7 nucleotides matching TRBD1. The receptor comes from a human donor with Susac syndrome. Sequenced sample: CD4+ T cells from PBMCs. The chain's CDR3 is CASSPPPGGGGYTF. The CDR3 DNA reads as TGTGCCAGCTCACCTCCACCAGGGGGTGGCGGCTACACCTTC.